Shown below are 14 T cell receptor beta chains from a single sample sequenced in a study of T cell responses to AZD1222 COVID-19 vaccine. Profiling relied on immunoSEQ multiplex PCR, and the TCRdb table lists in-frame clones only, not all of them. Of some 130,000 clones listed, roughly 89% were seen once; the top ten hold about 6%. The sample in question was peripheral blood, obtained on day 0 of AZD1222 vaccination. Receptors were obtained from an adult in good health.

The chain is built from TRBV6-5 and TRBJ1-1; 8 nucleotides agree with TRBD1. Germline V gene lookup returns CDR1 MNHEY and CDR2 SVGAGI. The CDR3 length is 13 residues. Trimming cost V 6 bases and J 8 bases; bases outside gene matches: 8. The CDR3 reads CASSYRRDREAFF. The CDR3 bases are TGTGCCAGCAGCTATCGCCGGGACAGGGAAGCTTTCTTT.

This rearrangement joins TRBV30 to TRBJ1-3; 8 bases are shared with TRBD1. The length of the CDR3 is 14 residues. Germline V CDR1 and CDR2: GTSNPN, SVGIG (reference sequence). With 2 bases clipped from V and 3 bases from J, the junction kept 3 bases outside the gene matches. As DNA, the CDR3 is TGTGCCTGGAGTCAAGGACAGGGTGGAAACACCATATATTTT. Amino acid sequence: CAWSQGQGGNTIYF.

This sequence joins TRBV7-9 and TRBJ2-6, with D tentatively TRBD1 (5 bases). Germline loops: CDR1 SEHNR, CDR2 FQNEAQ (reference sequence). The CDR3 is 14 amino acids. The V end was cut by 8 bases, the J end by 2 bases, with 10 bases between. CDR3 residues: CASPQDTGANVLTF. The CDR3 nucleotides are TGTGCCAGCCCACAGGACACTGGGGCCAACGTCCTGACTTTC.

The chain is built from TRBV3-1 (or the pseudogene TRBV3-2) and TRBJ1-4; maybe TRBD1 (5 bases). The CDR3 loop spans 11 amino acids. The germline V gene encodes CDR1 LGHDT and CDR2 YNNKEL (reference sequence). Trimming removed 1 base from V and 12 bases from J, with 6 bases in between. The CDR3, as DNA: TGTGCCAGCAGCCAAGGGACACAACTGTTTTTT. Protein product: CASSQGTQLFF.

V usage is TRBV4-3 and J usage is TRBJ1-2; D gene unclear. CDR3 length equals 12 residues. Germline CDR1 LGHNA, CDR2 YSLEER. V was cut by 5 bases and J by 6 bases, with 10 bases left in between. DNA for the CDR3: TGCGCCAGCAGCTCTCCGAAGGATGGCTACACCTTC. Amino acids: CASSSPKDGYTF.

The CDR3 is CASSVGGYGYTF. The CDR3 nucleotides read TGTGCCAGCAGCGTAGGGGGTTACGGCTACACCTTC. This rearrangement joins TRBV12-3 or TRBV12-4 to TRBJ1-2; TRBD1 is a possible D gene (6 bases). Trimming removed 6 bases from V and 8 bases from J, with 13 bases in between. The CDR3 runs 12 residues.

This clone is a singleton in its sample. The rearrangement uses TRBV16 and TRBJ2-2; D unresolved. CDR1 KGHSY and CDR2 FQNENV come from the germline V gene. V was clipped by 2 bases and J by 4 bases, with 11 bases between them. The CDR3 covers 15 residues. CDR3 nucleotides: TGTGCCAGCAGCCAAATGAGTAGGGCCACCGGGGAGCTGTTTTTT. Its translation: CASSQMSRATGELFF.

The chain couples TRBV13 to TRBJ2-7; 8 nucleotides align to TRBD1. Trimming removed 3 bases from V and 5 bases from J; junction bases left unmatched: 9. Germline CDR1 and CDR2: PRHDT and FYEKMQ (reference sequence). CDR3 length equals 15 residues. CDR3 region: CASSLVPGQGHEQYF. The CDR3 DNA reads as TGTGCCAGCAGCTTGGTTCCCGGACAGGGCCACGAGCAGTACTTC. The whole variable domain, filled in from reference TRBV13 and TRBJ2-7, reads AAGVIQSPRHLIKEKRETATLKCYPIPRHDTVYWYQQGPGQDPQFLISFYEKMQSDKGSIPDRFSAQQFSDYHSELNMSSLELGDSALYFCASSLVPGQGHEQYFGPGTRLTVT.

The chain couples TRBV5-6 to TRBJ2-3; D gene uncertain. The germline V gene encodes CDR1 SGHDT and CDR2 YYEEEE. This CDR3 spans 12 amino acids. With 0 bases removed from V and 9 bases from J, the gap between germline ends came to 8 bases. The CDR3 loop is CASSLVLDTQYF. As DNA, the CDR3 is TGTGCCAGCAGCTTGGTCCTAGACACGCAGTATTTT.

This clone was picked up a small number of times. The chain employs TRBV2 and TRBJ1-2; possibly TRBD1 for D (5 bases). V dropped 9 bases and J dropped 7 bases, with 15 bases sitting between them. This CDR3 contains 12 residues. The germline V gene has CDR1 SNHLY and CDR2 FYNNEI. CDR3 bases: TGTGCCAGAGCGGTAGGGGTCGGTGGCTACACCTTC. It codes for CARAVGVGGYTF.

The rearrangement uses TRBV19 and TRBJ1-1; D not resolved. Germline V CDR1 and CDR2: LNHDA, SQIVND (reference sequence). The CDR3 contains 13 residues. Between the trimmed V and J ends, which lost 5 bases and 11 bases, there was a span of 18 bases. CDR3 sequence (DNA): TGTGCCAGTAGTCCTAGATTCGAGAGATCGGCTTTCTTT. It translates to CASSPRFERSAFF.

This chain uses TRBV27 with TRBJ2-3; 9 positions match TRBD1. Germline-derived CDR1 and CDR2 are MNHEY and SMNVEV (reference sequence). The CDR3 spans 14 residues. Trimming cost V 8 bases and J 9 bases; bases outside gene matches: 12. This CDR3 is CASGTGQGFKTQYF. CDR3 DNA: TGTGCCAGCGGTACGGGACAGGGATTTAAGACGCAGTATTTT.

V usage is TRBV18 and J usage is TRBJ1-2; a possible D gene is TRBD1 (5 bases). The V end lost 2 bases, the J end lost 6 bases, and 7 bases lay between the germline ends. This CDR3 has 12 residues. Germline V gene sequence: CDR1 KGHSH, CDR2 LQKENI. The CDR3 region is CASSPKTDGYTF. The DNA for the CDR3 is TGTGCCAGCTCACCAAAGACAGATGGCTACACCTTC.

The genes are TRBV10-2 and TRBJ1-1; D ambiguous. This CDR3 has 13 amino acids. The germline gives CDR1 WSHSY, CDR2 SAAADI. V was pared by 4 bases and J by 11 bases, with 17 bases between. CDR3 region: CASSASTPLLAFF. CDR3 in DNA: TGCGCCAGCAGTGCATCTACCCCCCTGTTGGCTTTCTTT.